Listed below are T cell receptor beta chains from one sample, sequenced in a study of T cells of healthy individuals. MiXCR, applied by TCRdb to the 5' RACE reads, yields one record per CDR3 protein. The sample has about 82,000 distinct CDR3 sequences, about 5% seen once; the top ten hold around 7.6%. These receptors all come from a female donor in good health. The CDR3 runs from the conserved cysteine through the conserved F or W. Each record gives: CDR3 length, J gene, V gene, D gene, clone size, CDR3 protein, CDR3 DNA. The D gene is left open where the match is weak. Clone size is not always given. Where it is, it says once, few, many or a class for expanded clones.

14,TRBJ1-1,TRBV28,-,few,CASSLVKLDTEAFF,TGTGCCAGCAGCCTGGTAAAGTTGGACACTGAAGCTTTCTTT
15,TRBJ2-1,TRBV7-8,-,many,CASSSTGLGDNEQFF,TGTGCCAGCAGCTCCACGGGACTGGGGGACAATGAGCAGTTCTTC
16,TRBJ1-1,TRBV7-2,-,few,CASSSRRQLMNTEAFF,TGTGCCAGCAGCTCTAGACGACAGCTTATGAACACTGAAGCTTTCTTT
15,TRBJ1-1,TRBV7-9,-,-,CASRKDQTANTEAFF,TGTGCCAGCAGGAAAGACCAGACAGCCAACACTGAAGCTTTCTTT
18,TRBJ1-5,TRBV2,TRBD1,many,CASSAGQGLGYGNQPQHF,TGTGCCAGCAGTGCGGGACAGGGGCTGGGTTATGGCAATCAGCCCCAGCATTTT
16,TRBJ2-1,TRBV14,TRBD2,-,CASSQIPGLASREQFF,TGTGCCAGCAGCCAAATACCGGGACTAGCGAGTAGGGAGCAGTTCTTC
14,TRBJ1-1,TRBV12-3/TRBV12-4,-,many,CASSLVYGNTEAFF,TGTGCCAGCAGTTTAGTCTACGGGAACACTGAAGCTTTCTTT
16,TRBJ2-3,TRBV20-1,TRBD2,many,CSAQRLADRSTDTQYF,TGCAGTGCGCAGAGACTAGCGGACCGTAGCACAGATACGCAGTATTTT
13,TRBJ2-5,TRBV7-9,-,many,CASSLYWGETQYF,TGTGCCAGCAGCTTGTATTGGGGGGAGACCCAGTACTTC
15,TRBJ2-7,TRBV27,TRBD2,-,CASSSSLADNYEQYF,TGTGCCAGCAGTTCTTCACTAGCGGATAACTACGAGCAGTACTTC
15,TRBJ1-1,TRBV6-6,TRBD1,-,CASSYSGQGCTEAFF,TGTGCCAGCAGTTACTCCGGACAGGGCTGCACTGAAGCTTTCTTT
16,TRBJ2-2,TRBV14,-,many,CASSQGSRVRTGELFF,TGTGCCAGCAGCCAAGGTTCCCGGGTGAGGACCGGGGAGCTGTTTTTT
13,TRBJ1-1,TRBV30,TRBD1,many,CAWSLQGGTEAFF,TGTGCCTGGAGCTTACAGGGGGGGACTGAAGCTTTCTTT
19,TRBJ2-5,TRBV6-2/TRBV6-3,TRBD2,few,CASSYGSASSGYDQETQYF,TGTGCCAGCAGTTACGGGTCCGCAAGTAGCGGGTACGATCAAGAGACCCAGTACTTC
18,TRBJ2-7,TRBV4-1,-,few,CASSHDPGYGDLTYEQYF,TGCGCCAGCAGCCACGACCCTGGTTACGGGGACCTTACCTACGAGCAGTACTTC
16,TRBJ1-1,TRBV24-1,-,-,CATSDSSAGKNTEAFF,TGTGCCACCAGTGACTCTTCGGCGGGGAAGAACACTGAAGCTTTCTTT
15,TRBJ2-4,TRBV12-3/TRBV12-4,-,few,CASSLGMGIQNIQYF,-
15,TRBJ2-4,TRBV7-2,-,many,CASSVGSYGGNIQYF,TGTGCCAGCAGCGTCGGCTCTTATGGGGGAAACATTCAGTACTTC
15,TRBJ2-7,TRBV7-9,TRBD2,few,CASRYTAGEANEQYF,TGTGCCAGCAGGTATACAGCGGGAGAGGCAAACGAGCAGTACTTC
13,TRBJ1-2,TRBV30,TRBD1,-,CAWSEGQGDGYTF,TGTGCCTGGAGCGAGGGACAGGGCGATGGCTACACCTTC
15,TRBJ1-1,TRBV3-1,-,many,CASSQRGEATTEAFF,TGTGCCAGCAGCCAACGAGGGGAGGCGACCACTGAAGCTTTCTTT
19,TRBJ2-1,TRBV2,-,many,CASSEGEARGWWGYNEQFF,TGTGCCAGCAGTGAAGGTGAAGCCAGGGGCTGGTGGGGCTACAATGAGCAGTTCTTC
16,TRBJ2-3,TRBV7-9,TRBD2,few,CASSLSYSRGADTQYF,TGTGCCAGCAGCTTAAGCTACTCCCGGGGGGCAGATACGCAGTATTTT
18,TRBJ1-1,TRBV5-5,TRBD1,few,CASSLGSGQGVARVEAFF,TGTGCCAGCAGCTTGGGATCGGGACAGGGAGTCGCCCGGGTTGAAGCTTTCTTT
15,TRBJ2-2,TRBV7-3,-,few,CASSLGSANTGELFF,TGTGCCAGCAGCTTAGGGAGCGCGAACACCGGGGAGCTGTTTTTT
15,TRBJ1-2,TRBV5-4,-,many,CASSFAQGTNYGYTF,TGTGCCAGCAGCTTTGCCCAGGGTACTAACTATGGCTACACCTTC
15,TRBJ2-3,TRBV15,TRBD1,many,CATSPGQGRTDTQYF,TGTGCCACCAGCCCAGGACAGGGCCGCACAGATACGCAGTATTTT
15,TRBJ1-5,TRBV28,-,many,CASSNSGTVNQPQHF,TGTGCCAGCAGTAACTCCGGGACGGTCAATCAGCCCCAGCATTTT
15,TRBJ2-1,TRBV5-1,TRBD2,many,CASSLTSGRGNEQFF,TGCGCCAGCAGCTTGACTAGCGGGAGGGGGAATGAGCAGTTCTTC
13,TRBJ1-2,TRBV2,-,many,CASSEITGNGYTF,TGTGCCAGCAGTGAAATTACAGGGAATGGCTACACCTTC
14,TRBJ2-3,TRBV21-1,-,many,CASSRRTQLDTQYF,TGTGCCAGCAGCAGGAGAACCCAACTAGATACGCAGTATTTT
14,TRBJ2-1,TRBV5-5,-,-,CASSLGTFGSEQFF,TGTGCCAGCAGCTTGGGGACTTTCGGGAGTGAGCAGTTCTTC
14,TRBJ1-1,TRBV5-1,TRBD1,-,CASSLQGASTEAFF,TGCGCCAGCAGCTTACAGGGGGCTAGCACTGAAGCTTTCTTT
15,TRBJ2-1,TRBV7-9,-,many,CASSQTISSYNEQFF,TGTGCCAGCAGCCAGACGATAAGCTCCTACAATGAGCAGTTCTTC
14,TRBJ2-1,TRBV24-1,TRBD1,many,CATSDLGQAGEQFF,TGTGCCACCAGTGATTTGGGACAGGCAGGTGAGCAGTTCTTC
14,TRBJ2-7,TRBV5-1,TRBD1,few,CASSWGQGAYEQYF,TGCGCCAGCAGCTGGGGACAGGGGGCCTACGAGCAGTACTTC
16,TRBJ1-5,TRBV5-5,TRBD1,many,CASSFTWTGGNQPQHF,TGTGCCAGCAGCTTTACTTGGACAGGGGGCAATCAGCCCCAGCATTTT
14,TRBJ1-2,TRBV6-5,TRBD1,many,CASSRDRGLKSYTF,TGTGCCAGCAGTAGGGACAGGGGGCTGAAGAGCTACACCTTC
17,TRBJ1-6,TRBV5-1,-,-,CASSRTAEGVSNSPLHF,TGCGCCAGCAGCCGGACCGCAGAAGGGGTGTCTAATTCACCCCTCCACTTT
13,TRBJ1-2,TRBV29-1,TRBD1,-,CSVGTGEFYGYTF,TGCAGCGTGGGGACAGGGGAGTTCTATGGCTACACCTTC
16,TRBJ2-2,TRBV7-3,-,many,CASSLIGRANTGELFF,TGTGCCAGCAGCTTAATTGGCCGGGCGAACACCGGGGAGCTGTTTTTT
13,TRBJ1-1,TRBV29-1,TRBD1,-,CSVETGGNTEAFF,TGCAGCGTTGAGACAGGGGGGAACACTGAAGCTTTCTTT
14,TRBJ1-5,TRBV10-3,TRBD1,few,CAISGDRNNQPQHF,TGTGCCATCAGTGGGGACAGAAACAATCAGCCCCAGCATTTT
15,TRBJ2-7,TRBV4-2,TRBD1,many,CASSPGTGQSYEQYF,TGTGCCAGCAGCCCCGGGACAGGGCAGTCCTACGAGCAGTACTTC
15,TRBJ1-4,TRBV6-5,TRBD1,-,CASSYSGTGQEKLFF,TGTGCCAGCAGTTACTCCGGGACAGGGCAGGAAAAACTGTTTTTT
10,TRBJ1-1,TRBV5-1,-,many,CASSPIEAFF,TGCGCCAGCAGCCCCATCGAAGCTTTCTTT
15,TRBJ1-5,TRBV6-5,-,-,CASSYGGGGNQPQHF,TGTGCCAGCAGTTATGGTGGGGGTGGCAATCAGCCCCAGCATTTT
16,TRBJ1-1,TRBV5-1,-,few,CASNPVGGLMNTEAFF,TGCGCCAGCAACCCTGTCGGGGGACTCATGAACACTGAAGCTTTCTTT
15,TRBJ1-3,TRBV18,-,many,CASSRAQGTGNTIYF,TGTGCCAGCTCACGGGCACAGGGAACTGGAAACACCATATATTTT
13,TRBJ1-1,TRBV7-2,-,-,CASSLGQVAEAFF,TGTGCCAGCAGCTTAGGACAGGTGGCTGAAGCTTTCTTT
17,TRBJ2-3,TRBV5-1,-,many,CASSLEGAVHRSDTQYF,TGCGCCAGCAGCTTGGAGGGAGCGGTCCATCGGTCGGATACGCAGTATTTT
15,TRBJ2-2,TRBV12-3/TRBV12-4,-,many,CASSLELGNTGELFF,TGTGCCAGCAGTTTAGAGCTAGGGAACACCGGGGAGCTGTTTTTT
15,TRBJ2-1,TRBV5-1,TRBD1,many,CASSRRDRVSDEQFF,TGCGCCAGCAGCCGAAGGGACAGGGTGAGCGATGAGCAGTTCTTC
12,TRBJ1-1,TRBV5-4,-,many,CASSLTDTEAFF,TGTGCCAGCAGCTTGACGGACACTGAAGCTTTCTTT